This T cell receptor (beta chain) is from a study of T-cell reconstitution after alpha-beta-depleted transplantation in children. Using unique molecular identifiers, the investigators prepared the TCRbeta library. MiXCR, applied by TCRdb to the PCR reads, yields one record per CDR3 protein. This sample yields more than 550,000 distinct CDR3 sequences, of which about 10% are seen a single time; roughly 4% belongs to the top ten. Germline CDR1 DFQATT, CDR2 SNEGSKA (reference sequence). The CDR3 runs to 15 residues. V lost 2 bases to trimming and J lost 5 bases, with 18 bases between them. This chain connects TRBV20-1 to TRBJ2-5; D might be TRBD2 (6 bases). Sequencing used PBMCs from the stem cell graft donor, obtained from the stem cell graft. This TCR derives from a human donor who donated a stem cell graft to a child with acute myeloid leukemia. Written as DNA, the CDR3 is TGCAGTGCTAGACCCGGGACTCCCGGTGGGGAGACCCAGTACTTC. Translating it yields CSARPGTPGGETQYF.